This is a list of T cell receptor beta chains from one sample in a study of control samples from healthy donors and cancer patients. Generated by immunoSEQ multiplex PCR, the TCRdb table keeps only in-frame clones and is missing some. In the table there are under 450,000 clones, 80% to 95% of which are singletons. What was sequenced was PBMCs. All receptors come from a man between 35 and 55 years old with head and neck cancer. Both conserved end residues are part of each CDR3. The D gene is left open where the match is weak. Only part of the rows carry a size: once, few, many, or a class if the clone is expanded.

clone_size	d_call	v_call	j_call	cdr3_nt	cdr3_aa
NA	NA	TRBV5-3	TRBJ1-6	TGTGCCAGAAGCGGGGCTAGGGGGAGAAGTGGTAATTCACCCCTCCACTTT	CARSGARGRSGNSPLHF
NA	TRBD1	TRBV2	TRBJ2-1	TGTGCCAGCAGTGAAGTTTTAGGGGACAGGGGGCTCAATGAGCAGTTCTTC	CASSEVLGDRGLNEQFF
NA	NA	TRBV5-6	TRBJ2-3	TGTGCCAGCAGCCTTGTGTCTGCCACAGATACGCAGTATTTT	CASSLVSATDTQYF
NA	NA	TRBV3-1/TRBV3-2	TRBJ1-3	TGTGCCAGCAGTCGTCGGGGGGAAAGGTCTGGAAACACCATATATTTT	CASSRRGERSGNTIYF
few	NA	TRBV6-5	TRBJ2-7	TGTGCCAGCAGGATATCCCACGAGCAGTACTTC	CASRISHEQYF
NA	TRBD1	TRBV19	TRBJ2-3	TGTGCCAGTAAAAGGGGGCCGTCCACAGATACGCAGTATTTT	CASKRGPSTDTQYF
NA	NA	TRBV15	TRBJ1-2	TGTGCCACCAGCAGAGATCGTGGCCTAAACTATGGCTACACCTTC	CATSRDRGLNYGYTF
once	NA	TRBV11-2	TRBJ2-1	TGTGCCAGCAGCCTAAGGGGACCCAATTACAATGAGCAGTTCTTC	CASSLRGPNYNEQFF
NA	NA	TRBV6-5	TRBJ1-1	TGTGCCAGCAGTTACTCCCAGGGCGGGGGGGCTGAAGCTTTCTTT	CASSYSQGGGAEAFF
NA	NA	TRBV5-1	TRBJ2-1	TGCGCCAGCAGCCCGGCAGGAAACAATGAGCAGTTCTTC	CASSPAGNNEQFF
NA	NA	TRBV3-1/TRBV3-2	TRBJ1-2	TGTGCCAGCAGCCAGAATCGCGGTGGAGCTAACTATGGCTACACCTTC	CASSQNRGGANYGYTF
NA	TRBD1	TRBV10-3	TRBJ2-1	TGTGCCATCAGTGAAAAGGACAGGGACGATGAGCAGTTCTTC	CAISEKDRDDEQFF
NA	TRBD1	TRBV11-2	TRBJ2-3	TGTGCCAGTCGGTCGCAGGGGGATGTAGATACGCAGTATTTT	CASRSQGDVDTQYF
NA	TRBD1	TRBV19	TRBJ1-5	TGTGCCAGCCATTACAGAGGGGGCGTAGGTAGCAATCAGCCCCAGCATTTT	CASHYRGGVGSNQPQHF
NA	TRBD1	TRBV18	TRBJ1-2	TGTGCCAGCTCACCTGATTCCGGGACAGGCCCCGGCTACACCTTC	CASSPDSGTGPGYTF
NA	NA	TRBV5-4	TRBJ2-1	TGTGCCAGCAGCTTAGCCAGGGAACCCTACAATGAGCAGTTCTTC	CASSLAREPYNEQFF
once	TRBD2	TRBV28	TRBJ2-6	TGTGCCAGCCTAGCGGGGATAACGCTTTCTGGGGCCAACGTCCTGACTTTC	CASLAGITLSGANVLTF
NA	TRBD2	TRBV5-6	TRBJ2-1	TGTGCCAGCAGCCTGCTGGGGGGACTAGCGGGAGTTGCCTACAATGAGCAGTTCTTC	CASSLLGGLAGVAYNEQFF
NA	NA	TRBV30	TRBJ1-5	TGTGCCTGGAGCGCACAGCTGAGACAGCCCCAGCATTTT	CAWSAQLRQPQHF
NA	TRBD1	TRBV10-2	TRBJ1-4	TGCGCCAGCAGTGAGGGGTCAGGGGGAAATGAAAAACTGTTTTTT	CASSEGSGGNEKLFF
few	NA	TRBV5-1	TRBJ2-5	TGCGCCAGCAGCTTAACCGGGACCCCCACCGAGACCCAGTACTTC	CASSLTGTPTETQYF
NA	TRBD1	TRBV9	TRBJ1-2	TGTGCCAGCAGCGAAGGGACAGGATATGGCTACACCTTC	CASSEGTGYGYTF
NA	TRBD2	TRBV10-2	TRBJ2-7	TGCGCCAGCGGGGCCGGGACTAGCGCCTACGAGCAGTACTTC	CASGAGTSAYEQYF
NA	NA	TRBV6-5	TRBJ1-3	TGTGCCAGCAGTTACTCGGTGCTCTCTGGAAACACCATATATTTT	CASSYSVLSGNTIYF
few	TRBD1	TRBV10-3	TRBJ1-6	TGTGCCACACAGGGGGAAAGTAATTCACCCCTCCACTTT	CATQGESNSPLHF